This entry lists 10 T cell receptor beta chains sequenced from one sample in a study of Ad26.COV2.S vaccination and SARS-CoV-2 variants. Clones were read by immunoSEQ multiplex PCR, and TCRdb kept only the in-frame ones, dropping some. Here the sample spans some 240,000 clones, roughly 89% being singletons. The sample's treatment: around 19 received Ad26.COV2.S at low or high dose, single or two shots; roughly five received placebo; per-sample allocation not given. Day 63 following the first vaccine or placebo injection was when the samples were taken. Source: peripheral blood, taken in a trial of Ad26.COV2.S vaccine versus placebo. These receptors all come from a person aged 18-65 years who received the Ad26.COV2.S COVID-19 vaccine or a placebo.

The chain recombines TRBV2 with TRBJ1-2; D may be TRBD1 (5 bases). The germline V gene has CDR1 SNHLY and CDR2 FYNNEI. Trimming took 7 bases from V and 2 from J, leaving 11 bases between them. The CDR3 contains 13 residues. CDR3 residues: CASILGGNYGYTF. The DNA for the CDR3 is TGTGCCAGCATCTTGGGGGGGAACTATGGCTACACCTTC.

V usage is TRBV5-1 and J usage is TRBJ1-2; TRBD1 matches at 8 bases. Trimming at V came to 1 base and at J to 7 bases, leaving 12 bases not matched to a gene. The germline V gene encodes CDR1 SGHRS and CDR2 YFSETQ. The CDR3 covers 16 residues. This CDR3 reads CASSLWETGGARGYTF. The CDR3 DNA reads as TGCGCCAGCAGCTTGTGGGAAACAGGGGGGGCCCGTGGCTACACCTTC.

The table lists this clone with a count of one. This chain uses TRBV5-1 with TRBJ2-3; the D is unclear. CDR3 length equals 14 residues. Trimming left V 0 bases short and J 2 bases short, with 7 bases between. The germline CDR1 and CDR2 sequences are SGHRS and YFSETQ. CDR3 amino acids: CASSLAAPTDTQYF. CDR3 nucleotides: TGCGCCAGCAGCTTGGCGGCACCCACAGATACGCAGTATTTT.

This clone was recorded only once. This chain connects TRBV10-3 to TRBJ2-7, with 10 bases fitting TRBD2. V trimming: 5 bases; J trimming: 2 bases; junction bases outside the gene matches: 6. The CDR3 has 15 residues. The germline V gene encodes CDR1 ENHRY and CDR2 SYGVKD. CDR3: CAISKNLAGAYEQYF. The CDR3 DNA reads TGTGCCATCAGTAAGAATCTAGCGGGGGCCTACGAGCAGTACTTC.

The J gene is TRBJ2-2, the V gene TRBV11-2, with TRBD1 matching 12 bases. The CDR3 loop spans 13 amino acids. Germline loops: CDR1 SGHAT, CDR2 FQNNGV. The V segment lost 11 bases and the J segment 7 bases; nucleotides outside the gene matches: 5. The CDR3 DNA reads TGTGCCTGGGGACAGGGGGCCGTCGGGGAGCTGTTTTTT. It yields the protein CAWGQGAVGELFF.

The CDR3 DNA is TGTGCCAGCAGTTACCCCCCGGGACTAGATAGGTTCTTC. Amino acid sequence: CASSYPPGLDRFF. V usage is TRBV6-2 or TRBV6-3 and J usage is TRBJ2-1; 8 nucleotides match TRBD2. This CDR3 is 13 amino acids long. With 2 bases clipped from V and 15 bases from J, the junction kept 9 bases outside the gene matches. Germline V lookup: CDR1 MNHEY, CDR2 SVGEGT.

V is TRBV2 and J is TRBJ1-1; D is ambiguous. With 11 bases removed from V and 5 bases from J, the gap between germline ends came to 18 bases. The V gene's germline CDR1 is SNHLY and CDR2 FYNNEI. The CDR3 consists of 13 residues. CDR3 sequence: CASQGLARTEAFF. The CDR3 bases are TGTGCCTCTCAAGGACTTGCGCGGACTGAAGCTTTCTTT.

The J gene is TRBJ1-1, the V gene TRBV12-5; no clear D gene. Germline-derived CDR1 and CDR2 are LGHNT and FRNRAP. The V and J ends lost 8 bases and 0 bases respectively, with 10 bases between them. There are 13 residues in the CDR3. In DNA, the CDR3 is TGTGCTAGTAGATCTCAGATGAACACTGAAGCTTTCTTT. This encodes CASRSQMNTEAFF.

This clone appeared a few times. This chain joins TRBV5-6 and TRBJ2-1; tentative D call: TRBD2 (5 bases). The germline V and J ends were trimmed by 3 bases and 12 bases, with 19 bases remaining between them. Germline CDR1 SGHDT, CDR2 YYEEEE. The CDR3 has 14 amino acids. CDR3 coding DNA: TGTGCCAGCAGCTCCTTCCGACCGGGGAAGGGGCAGTTCTTC. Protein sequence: CASSSFRPGKGQFF. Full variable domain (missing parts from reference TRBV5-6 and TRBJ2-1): DAGVTQSPTHLIKTRGQQVTLRCSPKSGHDTVSWYQQALGQGPQFIFQYYEEEERQRGNFPDRFSGHQFPNYSSELNVNALLLGDSALYLCASSSFRPGKGQFFGPGTRLTVL.

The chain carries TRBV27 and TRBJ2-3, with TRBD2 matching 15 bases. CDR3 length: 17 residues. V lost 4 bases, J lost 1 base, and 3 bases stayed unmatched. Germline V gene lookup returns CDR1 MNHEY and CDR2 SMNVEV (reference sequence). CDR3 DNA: TGTGCCAGCAGTTCCGGACTAGCGGGAGGGGGCACAGATACGCAGTATTTT. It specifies CASSSGLAGGGTDTQYF.